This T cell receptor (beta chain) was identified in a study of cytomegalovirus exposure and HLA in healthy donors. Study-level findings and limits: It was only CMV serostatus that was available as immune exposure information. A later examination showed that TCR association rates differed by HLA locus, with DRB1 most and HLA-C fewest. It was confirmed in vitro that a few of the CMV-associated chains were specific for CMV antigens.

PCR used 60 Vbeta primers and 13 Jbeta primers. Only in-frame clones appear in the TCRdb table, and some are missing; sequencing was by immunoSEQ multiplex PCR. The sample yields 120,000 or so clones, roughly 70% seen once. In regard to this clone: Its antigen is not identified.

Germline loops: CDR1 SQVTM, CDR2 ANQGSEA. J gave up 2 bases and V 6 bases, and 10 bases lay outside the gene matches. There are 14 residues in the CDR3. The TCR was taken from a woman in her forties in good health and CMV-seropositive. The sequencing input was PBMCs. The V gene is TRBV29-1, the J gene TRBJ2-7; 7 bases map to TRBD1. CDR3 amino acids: CSVELRQGAYEQYF. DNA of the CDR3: TGCAGCGTCGAACTTAGACAGGGAGCCTACGAGCAGTACTTC.